The clone carrying this T cell receptor (beta chain) occurred once. The data derive from a study of blood T cell repertoires in COVID-19. Study-level background: The samples span acute and convalescent COVID-19 from the United States, Italy and Spain. Sources were T cells, B-cell-depleted T cells, or PBMCs; the material itself was cDNA or gDNA.

V lost 2 bases and J 7 bases, leaving 15 bases between the germline ends. Looked up from germline, CDR1 is SNHLY and CDR2 is FYNNEI. This CDR3 has 16 residues. Original handling: Reference gene primer amplification gave nucleated cell count estimates. Measured with immunoSEQ multiplex PCR; TCRdb has only the in-frame clones, and not every one. Clonal size and the V and J genes are those of that table, whereas D and trimming came from the DNA. Among some 350,000 clones, approximately 89% were seen once, and the ten largest hold roughly 3.4%. The V gene is TRBV2, the J gene TRBJ1-6, with D possibly TRBD1 on 5 matching bases. Sequences were obtained from peripheral blood. This sequence was found in a woman between 18 and 29 years old who had recovered from COVID-19. This chain's CDR3 is CASSERRGLTNSPLHF. For the CDR3, the DNA is TGTGCCAGCAGTGAAAGGCGGGGACTGACGAATTCACCCCTCCACTTT.